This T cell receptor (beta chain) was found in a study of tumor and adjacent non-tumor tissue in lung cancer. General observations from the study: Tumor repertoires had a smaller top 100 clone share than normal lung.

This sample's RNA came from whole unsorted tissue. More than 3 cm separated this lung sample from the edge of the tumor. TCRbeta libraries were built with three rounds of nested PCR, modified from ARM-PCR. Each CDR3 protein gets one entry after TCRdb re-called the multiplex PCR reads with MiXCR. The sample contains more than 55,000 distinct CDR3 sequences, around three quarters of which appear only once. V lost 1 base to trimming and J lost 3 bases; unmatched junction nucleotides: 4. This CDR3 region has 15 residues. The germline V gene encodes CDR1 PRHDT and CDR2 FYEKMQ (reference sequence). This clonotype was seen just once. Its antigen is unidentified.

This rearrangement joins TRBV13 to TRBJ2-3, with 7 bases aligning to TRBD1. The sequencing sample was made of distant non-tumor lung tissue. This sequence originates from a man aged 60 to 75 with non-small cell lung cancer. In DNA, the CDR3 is TGTGCCAGCAGCTTAGCGGGACAGAGGACAGATACGCAGTATTTT. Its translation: CASSLAGQRTDTQYF.